This passage covers 19 T cell receptor beta chains from one sample sequenced in a study of cytomegalovirus exposure and HLA in healthy donors. PCR was performed using 60 Vbeta and 13 Jbeta primers. Some clones are missing from TCRdb's copy, which holds only in-frame ones; the method was immunoSEQ multiplex PCR. In the table there are 200,000 to 250,000 clones, about 70% of which are singletons. Material for sequencing was PBMCs. These receptors all come from a woman aged 25-40 years in good health and CMV-seronegative.

The CDR3 is CASAGAGGGDTQYF. CDR3 nucleotides: TGTGCCTCCGCAGGAGCGGGGGGTGGGGATACGCAGTATTTT. The rearrangement links TRBV30 to TRBJ2-3; TRBD2 matches 9 bases. Germline V CDR1 and CDR2: GTSNPN, SVGIG (reference sequence). V lost 7 bases and J lost 6; bases outside the gene matches: 11. The CDR3 consists of 14 residues. Supplemented by reference TRBV30 and TRBJ2-3, the full variable domain reads SQTIHQWPATLVQPVGSPLSLECTVEGTSNPNLYWYRQAAGRGLQLLFYSVGIGQISSEVPQNLSASRPQDRQFILSSKKLLLSDSGFYLCASAGAGGGDTQYFGPGTRLTVL.

The chain employs TRBV7-9 and TRBJ1-1; D possibly corresponds to TRBD1 (5 bases). This CDR3 has 14 residues. Deletions cut 5 bases from V and 5 bases from J, with 15 bases between. Germline V gives CDR1 SEHNR, CDR2 FQNEAQ (reference sequence). The CDR3 DNA sequence: TGTGCCAGCAGCCCAAAATCAGGGTGGACTGAAGCTTTCTTT. Translating gives CASSPKSGWTEAFF.

CDR3 protein: CASSSGGLEEQYF. The CDR3, as DNA: TGCGCCAGCAGTAGCGGGGGGCTAGAAGAGCAGTACTTC. The V call is TRBV4-1, the J call TRBJ2-7; 10 bases are a match to TRBD2. V was clipped by 6 bases and J by 7 bases; unmatched bases: 6. Per the germline V gene, CDR1 is MGHRA and CDR2 is YSYEKL. This CDR3 is built from 13 residues.

As concerns this clone: The sample has other DNA sequences that encode this CDR3 too. V and J are TRBV5-4 and TRBJ2-7, with a weak D call TRBD2 (5 bases). Germline-derived CDR1 and CDR2 are SGHNT and YYREEE (reference sequence). The CDR3 is 14 residues long. V lost 0 bases, J lost 2 bases, and 9 bases lay in between. CDR3: CASSLAGIAYEQYF. The CDR3 DNA reads as TGTGCCAGCAGCTTGGCGGGGATCGCCTACGAGCAGTACTTC. Drawing the rest from reference TRBV5-4 and TRBJ2-7, the complete variable domain is ETGVTQSPTHLIKTRGQQVTLRCSSQSGHNTVSWYQQALGQGPQFIFQYYREEENGRGNFPPRFSGLQFPNYSSELNVNALELDDSALYLCASSLAGIAYEQYFGPGTRLTVT.

The genes are TRBV6-1 and TRBJ2-1; 7 bases agree with TRBD1. The J segment lost 5 bases and the V segment lost 8 bases, leaving 6 bases of the junction unmatched. CDR1 and CDR2 (germline): MNHNS, SASEGT. This CDR3 comprises 13 residues. The CDR3 nucleotides read TGTGCCAGCTACAGGGGAACGGACAATGAGCAGTTCTTC. Its translation is CASYRGTDNEQFF.

The chain is built from TRBV5-1 and TRBJ1-1; TRBD1 is a possible D gene (6 bases). Trimming took off 2 bases at V and 1 base at J, with 12 bases between the two ends. Germline lookup yields CDR1 SGHRS and CDR2 YFSETQ. The CDR3 covers 15 residues. The CDR3 spells CASSLDRPSNTEAFF. The CDR3 DNA follows: TGCGCCAGCAGCTTAGACAGGCCTTCGAACACTGAAGCTTTCTTT.

The DNA of the CDR3 is TGTGCCAGCAGCAAACCCGCCCTTAACACAGGTGTCACAGATACGCAGTATTTT. Translated, it gives CASSKPALNTGVTDTQYF. The chain carries TRBV25-1 and TRBJ2-3, with a possible D match to TRBD1 (5 bases). Trimming pared 6 bases from V and 2 bases from J, leaving 24 bases between. This CDR3 has 18 residues. Looked up from germline, CDR1 is MGHDK and CDR2 is SYGVNS.

The chain combines TRBV10-3 with TRBJ1-5; possibly TRBD1 for D (5 bases). Germline assignment: CDR1 ENHRY and CDR2 SYGVKD. V was cut by 6 bases and J by 5 bases, with 11 bases left in between. The CDR3 has 13 residues. The chain's CDR3 is CAIRQDQYQPQHF. The DNA for the CDR3 is TGTGCCATCAGACAGGACCAATATCAGCCCCAGCATTTT.

This clone was seen only a few times. The DNA for the CDR3 is TGTGCCAGCAGAAGGGGCGACACTGAAGCTTTCTTT. Translation: CASRRGDTEAFF. The V call is TRBV6-5, the J call TRBJ1-1; D might be TRBD1 (5 bases). V was pared by 6 bases and J by 3 bases, with 8 bases between. This CDR3 is 12 amino acids long. The germline V gene encodes CDR1 MNHEY and CDR2 SVGAGI.

This chain uses TRBV9 with TRBJ1-1, with 7 nucleotides matching TRBD1. Germline V gives CDR1 SGDLS, CDR2 YYNGEE. This CDR3 is built from 14 residues. The trim removed 4 bases at V and 7 bases at J, leaving 10 bases unmatched. In nucleotides, the CDR3 is TGTGCCAGCAGCTTGGGACAGACGGGCGATGAAGCTTTCTTT. It encodes CASSLGQTGDEAFF.

This chain joins TRBV2 and TRBJ1-2, with D possibly TRBD1 on 5 matching bases. Germline assignment: CDR1 SNHLY and CDR2 FYNNEI. Trimming removed 4 bases from V and 0 bases from J, with 9 bases in between. The CDR3 runs 14 residues. The chain's CDR3 is CASSVGASNYGYTF. The CDR3 DNA is TGTGCCAGCAGTGTAGGGGCATCTAACTATGGCTACACCTTC.

This chain joins TRBV4-1 and TRBJ2-3; 7 nucleotides match TRBD2. This CDR3 contains 15 residues. V lost 0 bases, J lost 4 bases, and 4 bases stayed unmatched. Germline V lookup: CDR1 MGHRA, CDR2 YSYEKL. In nucleotides, the CDR3 is TGCGCCAGCAGCCAAGAGGCGGGAGAAGCAGATACGCAGTATTTT. As protein: CASSQEAGEADTQYF.

The CDR3 DNA follows: TGTGCCAGCAGCTTTTCTTACCGACCTAGCGGGGGCGCGGGGGCCAACGTCCTGACTTTC. It codes for CASSFSYRPSGGAGANVLTF. The chain carries TRBV7-8 and TRBJ2-6; TRBD2 agrees at 10 bases. There are 20 residues in the CDR3. After removal of 3 bases from V and 4 bases from J, the junction contained 15 bases not matched to a gene. CDR1 and CDR2 from the germline V gene are SGHVS and FQNEAQ.

The chain uses TRBV11-1 and TRBJ2-1, with TRBD1 matching over 9 bases. The CDR3 runs 13 residues. Germline-derived CDR1 and CDR2 are SGHAT and FQDESV (reference sequence). The trim removed 5 bases at V and 7 bases at J, leaving 3 bases unmatched. CDR3 residues: CASSPDRGNEQFF. The CDR3 DNA reads as TGTGCCAGCAGCCCGGACAGGGGTAATGAGCAGTTCTTC.

J is TRBJ2-2 and V is TRBV9, with a tentative D call TRBD1 (5 bases). Germline lookup yields CDR1 SGDLS and CDR2 YYNGEE. Between the trimmed V and J ends, which lost 4 bases and 1 base, there was a span of 14 bases. The CDR3 spans 16 residues. CDR3 DNA: TGTGCCAGCAGCATAGTTCCAGGGTGGAACACCGGGGAGCTGTTTTTT. This gives the protein CASSIVPGWNTGELFF.

The table lists this clone with a few counts. The J gene is TRBJ2-7, the V gene TRBV11-2, with 8 positions matching TRBD2. V was pared by 3 bases and J by 7 bases, with 8 bases of the junction left unmatched. The V gene's germline CDR1 is SGHAT and CDR2 FQNNGV. The CDR3 has 14 amino acids. This CDR3 reads CASSLLRGAREQYF. Written as DNA, the CDR3 is TGTGCCAGCAGCTTGCTGCGGGGGGCGCGGGAGCAGTACTTC. Supplemented by reference TRBV11-2 and TRBJ2-7, the full variable domain reads EAGVAQSPRYKIIEKRQSVAFWCNPISGHATLYWYQQILGQGPKLLIQFQNNGVVDDSQLPKDRFSAERLKGVDSTLKIQPAKLEDSAVYLCASSLLRGAREQYFGPGTRLTVT.

The chain couples TRBV2 to TRBJ1-1; 7 bases agree with TRBD1. The CDR3 spans 19 residues. V lost 6 bases, J lost 4 bases, and 23 bases stayed unmatched. CDR1 and CDR2 from the germline V gene are SNHLY and FYNNEI. As DNA, the CDR3 is TGTGCCAGCAGCATCTCCAGCGGGCAGGGGGAAGCCCGGAGCACTGAAGCTTTCTTT. This encodes CASSISSGQGEARSTEAFF.

The chain uses TRBV29-1 and TRBJ1-1; D remains ambiguous. V was cut by 4 bases and J by 1 base, with 4 bases left in between. CDR3 length equals 11 residues. Germline CDR1 reads SQVTM; CDR2 reads ANQGSEA. This chain's CDR3 is CSVGQNTEAFF. In DNA form, the CDR3 reads TGCAGCGTTGGACAGAACACTGAAGCTTTCTTT.

The gene calls are TRBV27 and TRBJ1-1; perhaps TRBD1 as D (5 bases). V was shortened by 4 bases and J by 5 bases, with 17 bases between the two germline ends. The CDR3 is 15 amino acids. Germline V gene sequence: CDR1 MNHEY, CDR2 SMNVEV (reference sequence). CDR3 loop: CASSWGGAAKTEAFF. CDR3 DNA: TGTGCCAGCAGTTGGGGGGGAGCGGCAAAGACTGAAGCTTTCTTT.